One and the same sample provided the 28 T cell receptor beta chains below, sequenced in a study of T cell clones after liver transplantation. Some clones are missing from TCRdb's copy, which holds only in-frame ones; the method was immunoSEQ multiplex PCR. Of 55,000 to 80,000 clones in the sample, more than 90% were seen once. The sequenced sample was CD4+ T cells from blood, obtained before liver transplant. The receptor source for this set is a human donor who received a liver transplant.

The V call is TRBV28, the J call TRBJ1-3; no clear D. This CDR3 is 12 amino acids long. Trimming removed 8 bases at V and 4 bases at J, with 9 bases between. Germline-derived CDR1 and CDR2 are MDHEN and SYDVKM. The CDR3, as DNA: TGTGCCAGCTCCGGGTCGGGAAACACCATATATTTT. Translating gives CASSGSGNTIYF.

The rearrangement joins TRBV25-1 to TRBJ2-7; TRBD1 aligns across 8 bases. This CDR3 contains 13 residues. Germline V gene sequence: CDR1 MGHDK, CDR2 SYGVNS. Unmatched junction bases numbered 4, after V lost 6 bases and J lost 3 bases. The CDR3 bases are TGTGCCAGCAGCTCACAGGGGGTCTACGAGCAGTACTTC. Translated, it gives CASSSQGVYEQYF.

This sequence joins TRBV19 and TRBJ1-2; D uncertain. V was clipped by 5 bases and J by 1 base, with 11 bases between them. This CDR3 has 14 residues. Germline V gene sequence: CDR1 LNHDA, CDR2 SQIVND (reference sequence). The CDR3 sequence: CASSPGHVNYGYTF. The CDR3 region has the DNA TGTGCCAGTAGTCCGGGCCACGTTAACTATGGCTACACCTTC.

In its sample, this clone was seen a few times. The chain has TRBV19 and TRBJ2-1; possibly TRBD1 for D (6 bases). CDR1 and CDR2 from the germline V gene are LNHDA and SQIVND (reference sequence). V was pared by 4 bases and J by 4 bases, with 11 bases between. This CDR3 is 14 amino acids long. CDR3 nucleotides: TGTGCCAGTAGTAAGGGGGAGATGTACAATGAGCAGTTCTTC. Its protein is CASSKGEMYNEQFF.

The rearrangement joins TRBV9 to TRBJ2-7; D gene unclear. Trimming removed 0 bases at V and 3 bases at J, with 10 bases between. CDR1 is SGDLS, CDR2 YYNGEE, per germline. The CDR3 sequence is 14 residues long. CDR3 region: CASSVVSGDYEQYF. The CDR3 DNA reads TGTGCCAGCAGCGTAGTCAGTGGAGACTACGAGCAGTACTTC.

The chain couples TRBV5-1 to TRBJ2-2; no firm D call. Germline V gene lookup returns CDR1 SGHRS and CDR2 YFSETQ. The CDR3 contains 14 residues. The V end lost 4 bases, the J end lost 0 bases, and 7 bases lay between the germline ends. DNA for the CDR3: TGCGCCAGCAGCCCTCAACCGAACACCGGGGAGCTGTTTTTT. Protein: CASSPQPNTGELFF. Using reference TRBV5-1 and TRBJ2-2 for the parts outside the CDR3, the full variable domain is KAGVTQTPRYLIKTRGQQVTLSCSPISGHRSVSWYQQTPGQGLQFLFEYFSETQRNKGNFPGRFSGRQFSNSRSEMNVSTLELGDSALYLCASSPQPNTGELFFGEGSRLTVL.

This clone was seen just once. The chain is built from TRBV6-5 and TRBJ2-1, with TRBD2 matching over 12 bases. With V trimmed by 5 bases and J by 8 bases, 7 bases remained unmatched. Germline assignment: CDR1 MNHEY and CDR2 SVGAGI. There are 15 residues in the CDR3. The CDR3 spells CASSTTSGSVHEQFF. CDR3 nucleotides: TGTGCCAGCAGTACGACTAGCGGGAGTGTCCATGAGCAGTTCTTC.

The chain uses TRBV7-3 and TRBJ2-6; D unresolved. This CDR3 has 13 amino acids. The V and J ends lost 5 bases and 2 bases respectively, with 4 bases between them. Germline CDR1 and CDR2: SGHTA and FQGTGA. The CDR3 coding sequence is TGTGCCAGCAGCGGGCCTGGGGCCAACGTCCTGACTTTC. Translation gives CASSGPGANVLTF. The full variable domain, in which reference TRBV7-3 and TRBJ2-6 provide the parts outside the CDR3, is GAGVSQTPSNKVTEKGKYVELRCDPISGHTALYWYRQSLGQGPEFLIYFQGTGAADDSGLPNDRFFAVRPEGSVSTLKIQRTERGDSAVYLCASSGPGANVLTFGAGSRLTVL.

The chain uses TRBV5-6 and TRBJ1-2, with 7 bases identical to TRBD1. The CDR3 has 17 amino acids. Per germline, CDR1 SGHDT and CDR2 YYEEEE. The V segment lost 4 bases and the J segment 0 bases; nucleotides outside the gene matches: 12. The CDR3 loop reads CASSARDSAFTNYGYTF. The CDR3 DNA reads TGTGCCAGCAGCGCCCGGGACAGCGCCTTCACTAACTATGGCTACACCTTC.

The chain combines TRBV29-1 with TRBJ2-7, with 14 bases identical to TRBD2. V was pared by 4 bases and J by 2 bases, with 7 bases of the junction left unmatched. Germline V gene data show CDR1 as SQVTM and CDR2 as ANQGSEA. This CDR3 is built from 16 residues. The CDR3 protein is CSVAGTSGSAPYEQYF. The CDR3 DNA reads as TGCAGCGTTGCAGGGACTAGCGGGAGTGCACCCTACGAGCAGTACTTC.

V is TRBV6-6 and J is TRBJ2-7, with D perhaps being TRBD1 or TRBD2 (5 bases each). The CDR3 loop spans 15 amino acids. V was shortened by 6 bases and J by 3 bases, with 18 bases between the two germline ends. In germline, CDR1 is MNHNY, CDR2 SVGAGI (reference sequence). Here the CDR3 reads CASSPGRDKIYEQYF. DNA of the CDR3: TGTGCCAGCAGCCCGGGACGGGATAAAATCTACGAGCAGTACTTC.

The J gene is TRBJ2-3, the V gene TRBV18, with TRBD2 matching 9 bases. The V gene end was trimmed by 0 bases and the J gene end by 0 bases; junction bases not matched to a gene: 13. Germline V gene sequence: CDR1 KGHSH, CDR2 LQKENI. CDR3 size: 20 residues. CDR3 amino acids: CASSPPGLAFHLTSTDTQYF. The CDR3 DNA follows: TGTGCCAGCTCACCACCGGGACTAGCATTCCACCTAACGAGCACAGATACGCAGTATTTT.

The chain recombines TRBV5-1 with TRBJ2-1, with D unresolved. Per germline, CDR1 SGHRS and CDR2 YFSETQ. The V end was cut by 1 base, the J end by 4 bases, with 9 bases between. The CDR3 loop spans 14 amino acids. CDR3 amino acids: CASSLRHPYNEQFF. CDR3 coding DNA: TGCGCCAGCAGCTTGAGACACCCTTACAATGAGCAGTTCTTC.

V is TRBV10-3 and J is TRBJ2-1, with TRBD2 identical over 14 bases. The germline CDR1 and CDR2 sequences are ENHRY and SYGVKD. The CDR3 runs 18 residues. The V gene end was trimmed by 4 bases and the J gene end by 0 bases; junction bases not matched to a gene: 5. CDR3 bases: TGTGCCATCAGTGCGGGACTAGCGGGAGCGAGCTCCTACAATGAGCAGTTCTTC. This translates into CAISAGLAGASSYNEQFF.

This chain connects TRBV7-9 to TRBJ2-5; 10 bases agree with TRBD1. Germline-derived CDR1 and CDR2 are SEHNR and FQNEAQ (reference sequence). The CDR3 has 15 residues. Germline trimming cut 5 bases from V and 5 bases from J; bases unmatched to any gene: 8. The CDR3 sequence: CASSAGQGVDETQYF. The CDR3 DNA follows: TGTGCCAGCAGCGCCGGACAGGGGGTTGACGAGACCCAGTACTTC.

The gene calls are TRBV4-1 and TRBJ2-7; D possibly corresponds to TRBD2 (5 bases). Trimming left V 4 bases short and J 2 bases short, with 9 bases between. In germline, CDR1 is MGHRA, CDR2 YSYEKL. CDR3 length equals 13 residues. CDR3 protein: CASSPGETYEQYF. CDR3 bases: TGCGCCAGCAGCCCTGGGGAGACCTACGAGCAGTACTTC.

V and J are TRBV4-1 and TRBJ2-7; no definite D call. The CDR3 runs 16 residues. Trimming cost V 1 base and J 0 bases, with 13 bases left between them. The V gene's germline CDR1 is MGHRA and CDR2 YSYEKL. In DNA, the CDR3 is TGCGCCAGCAGCCAAGGGATTACAGCCAGCTCCTACGAGCAGTACTTC. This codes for CASSQGITASSYEQYF.

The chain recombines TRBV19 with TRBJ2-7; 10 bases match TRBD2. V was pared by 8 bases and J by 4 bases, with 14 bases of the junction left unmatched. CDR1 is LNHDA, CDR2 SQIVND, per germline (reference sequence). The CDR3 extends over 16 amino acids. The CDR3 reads CASSPGLAGVRYEQYF. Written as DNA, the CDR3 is TGTGCCAGTTCACCGGGCCTAGCGGGAGTTAGGTACGAGCAGTACTTC.

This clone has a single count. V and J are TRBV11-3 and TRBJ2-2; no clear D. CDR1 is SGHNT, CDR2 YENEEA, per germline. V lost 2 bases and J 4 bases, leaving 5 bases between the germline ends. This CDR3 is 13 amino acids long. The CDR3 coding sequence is TGTGCCAGCAGCTTAAGTAGCACCGGGGAGCTGTTTTTT. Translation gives CASSLSSTGELFF.

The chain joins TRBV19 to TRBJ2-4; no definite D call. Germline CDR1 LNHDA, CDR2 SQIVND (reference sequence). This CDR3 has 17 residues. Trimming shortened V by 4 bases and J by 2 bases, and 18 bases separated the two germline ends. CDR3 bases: TGTGCCAGTAGTACACCCCGGGCCTCCCGGACCAAAAACATTCAGTACTTC. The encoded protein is CASSTPRASRTKNIQYF.

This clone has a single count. CDR3 nucleotides: TGCGCCAGCAGCTCAACCCCCGTGAACGAGCAGTACTTC. Its protein product is CASSSTPVNEQYF. The V gene is TRBV5-1, the J gene TRBJ2-7; no clear D gene. The CDR3 is made up of 13 amino acids. Germline-derived CDR1 and CDR2 are SGHRS and YFSETQ. Trimming removed 3 bases at V and 5 bases at J, with 12 bases between. The whole variable domain, remainder taken from reference TRBV5-1 and TRBJ2-7, is KAGVTQTPRYLIKTRGQQVTLSCSPISGHRSVSWYQQTPGQGLQFLFEYFSETQRNKGNFPGRFSGRQFSNSRSEMNVSTLELGDSALYLCASSSTPVNEQYFGPGTRLTVT.

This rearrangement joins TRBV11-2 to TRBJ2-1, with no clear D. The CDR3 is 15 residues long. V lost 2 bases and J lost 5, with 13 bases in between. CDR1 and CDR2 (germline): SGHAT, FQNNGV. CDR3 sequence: CASSLPRSFDNEQFF. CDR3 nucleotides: TGTGCCAGCAGCTTACCACGGTCGTTCGACAATGAGCAGTTCTTC.

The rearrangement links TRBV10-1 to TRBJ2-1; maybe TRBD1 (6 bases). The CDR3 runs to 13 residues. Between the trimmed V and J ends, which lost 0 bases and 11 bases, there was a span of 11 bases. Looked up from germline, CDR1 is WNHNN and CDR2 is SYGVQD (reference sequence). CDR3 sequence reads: CASSESMGAKQFF. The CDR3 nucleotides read TGCGCCAGCAGTGAGTCCATGGGGGCCAAGCAGTTCTTC.

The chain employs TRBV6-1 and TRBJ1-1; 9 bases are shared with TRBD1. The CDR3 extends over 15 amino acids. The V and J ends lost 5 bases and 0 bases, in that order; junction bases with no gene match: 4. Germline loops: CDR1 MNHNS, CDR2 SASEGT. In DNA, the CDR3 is TGTGCCAGCAGTTCGGACAGGGGTTTGAACACTGAAGCTTTCTTT. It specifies CASSSDRGLNTEAFF.

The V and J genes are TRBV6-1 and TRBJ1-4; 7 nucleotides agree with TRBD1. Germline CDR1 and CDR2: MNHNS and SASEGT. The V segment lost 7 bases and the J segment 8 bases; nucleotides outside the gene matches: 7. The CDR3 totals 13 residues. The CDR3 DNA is TGTGCCAGCAAGAAGACAGGGTACGAAAAACTGTTTTTT. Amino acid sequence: CASKKTGYEKLFF.

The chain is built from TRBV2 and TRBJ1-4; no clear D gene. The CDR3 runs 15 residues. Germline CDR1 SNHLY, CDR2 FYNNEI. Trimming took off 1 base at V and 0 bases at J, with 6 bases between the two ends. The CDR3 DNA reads TGTGCCAGCAGTGAAGACAAAACAACTAATGAAAAACTGTTTTTT. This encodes CASSEDKTTNEKLFF.

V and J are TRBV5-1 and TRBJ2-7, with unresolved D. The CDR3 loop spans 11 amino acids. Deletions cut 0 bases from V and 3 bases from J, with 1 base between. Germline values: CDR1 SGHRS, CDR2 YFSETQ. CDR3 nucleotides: TGCGCCAGCAGCTTGGACTACGAGCAGTACTTC. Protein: CASSLDYEQYF.

The CDR3 sequence: CASSLRGGVNQNTEAFF. CDR3 bases: TGCGCCAGCAGCTTAAGGGGGGGAGTAAACCAGAACACTGAAGCTTTCTTT. The chain is built from TRBV5-1 and TRBJ1-1, with D possibly TRBD1 on 6 matching bases. CDR1 is SGHRS and CDR2 is YFSETQ in the germline V gene. Trimming shortened V by 2 bases and J by 1 base, and 18 bases separated the two germline ends. CDR3 length: 17 amino acids. The variable domain in full, completed from reference TRBV5-1 and TRBJ1-1, reads KAGVTQTPRYLIKTRGQQVTLSCSPISGHRSVSWYQQTPGQGLQFLFEYFSETQRNKGNFPGRFSGRQFSNSRSEMNVSTLELGDSALYLCASSLRGGVNQNTEAFFGQGTRLTVV.